Here is one T cell receptor beta chain with its context. This specimen comes from a study of blood T cell repertoires in COVID-19. Overall study context: Samples representing acute and convalescent COVID-19 were sourced from the United States, Italy and Spain. T cells, B-cell-depleted T cells, or PBMCs supplied cDNA or gDNA.

In the original workflow: Scientists estimated how many nucleated cells there were by amplifying reference gene primers. The method was immunoSEQ multiplex PCR; TCRdb's version includes in-frame clones alone and lacks a portion of them. D and trimming come from the DNA, and the V and J calls and clone size come from that table. This repertoire shows about 97,000 clones, about 89% found once; its top ten account for approximately 10%. Germline lookup yields CDR1 SQVTM and CDR2 ANQGSEA. V was pared by 7 bases and J by 4 bases, with 16 bases between. CDR3 length equals 13 residues. This sequence originates from a woman in her twenties or thirties with acute or convalescent COVID-19. The specimen sequenced was peripheral blood. The chain joins TRBV29-1 to TRBJ1-1; D is ambiguous. The CDR3 nucleotides read TGCAGCGCCAGTGTGCTCGTTGGCACTGAAGCTTTCTTT. Amino acids: CSASVLVGTEAFF.